Each of the 25 T cell receptor beta chains below was sequenced from the same sample in a study of blood T cell repertoires in COVID-19. Assay: immunoSEQ multiplex PCR; the TCRdb copy retains only in-frame clones and omits some. The table has some 140,000 clones, roughly 80% seen once. Sequencing used peripheral blood. The receptor source for this set is a woman over 75 with acute or convalescent COVID-19.

This rearrangement joins TRBV4-3 to TRBJ1-1, with 8 bases identical to TRBD1. Germline CDR1 and CDR2: LGHNA and YSLEER. Trimming cost V 3 bases and J 4 bases; bases outside gene matches: 4. The CDR3 length is 14 residues. The CDR3 nucleotides read TGCGCCAGCAGCCAGCTTACAGGGGGCACTGAAGCTTTCTTT. It is translated as CASSQLTGGTEAFF.

This clone occurred once. This chain joins TRBV7-3 and TRBJ1-2; 8 bases align to TRBD1. The V gene's germline CDR1 is SGHTA and CDR2 FQGTGA. This CDR3 is built from 14 residues. Germline trimming cut 0 bases from V and 6 bases from J; bases unmatched to any gene: 3. The CDR3 is CASSLTGQEDGYTF. The CDR3 nucleotides read TGTGCCAGCAGCTTAACGGGACAGGAGGATGGCTACACCTTC.

V is TRBV7-9 and J is TRBJ2-1, with 7 bases matching TRBD1. Germline assignment: CDR1 SEHNR and CDR2 FQNEAQ (reference sequence). V was clipped by 3 bases and J by 0 bases; unmatched bases: 11. The CDR3 has 18 amino acids. The CDR3, as DNA: TGTGCCAGCAGCTTGTCCCGAAACAGGGGAAGCTCCTACAATGAGCAGTTCTTC. Translation gives CASSLSRNRGSSYNEQFF.

This clone occurred a few times. The chain couples TRBV6-4 to TRBJ1-2, with 7 nucleotides matching TRBD1. The trim removed 3 bases at V and 10 bases at J, leaving 17 bases unmatched. The length of the CDR3 is 16 residues. The germline gives CDR1 MRHNA, CDR2 SNTAGT. This chain's CDR3 is CASSDTVQGPIKDYTF. In DNA form, the CDR3 reads TGTGCCAGCAGTGATACCGTACAGGGGCCGATTAAGGACTACACCTTC.

V and J are TRBV19 and TRBJ1-2; 10 nucleotides match TRBD1. The ends lost 5 bases at V and 6 bases at J; junction bases unmatched: 6. This CDR3 is 14 amino acids long. CDR1 and CDR2 (germline): LNHDA, SQIVND (reference sequence). The CDR3 reads CASSDRGRGDGYTF. In DNA, the CDR3 is TGTGCCAGTAGTGACAGGGGGCGAGGTGATGGCTACACCTTC.

This rearrangement joins TRBV9 to TRBJ2-2, with 8 bases aligning to TRBD1. CDR1 is SGDLS, CDR2 YYNGEE, per germline. CDR3 length: 15 amino acids. The J segment lost 2 bases and the V segment lost 7 bases, leaving 7 bases of the junction unmatched. The CDR3 loop reads CASRRTGLNTGELFF. Here the CDR3 DNA reads TGTGCCAGCCGGAGGACAGGGCTTAACACCGGGGAGCTGTTTTTT.

This chain links TRBV2 with TRBJ2-5; 9 bases match TRBD1. Germline-derived CDR1 and CDR2 are SNHLY and FYNNEI. With V trimmed by 5 bases and J by 9 bases, 10 bases remained unmatched. This CDR3 has 14 amino acids. In DNA, the CDR3 is TGTGCCAGCAGTACAGGGGGCGTAGGCTCGGCCCAGTACTTC. Translating it yields CASSTGGVGSAQYF.

V gene TRBV3-1 (or the pseudogene TRBV3-2) combines with J gene TRBJ2-7; no clear D. Trimming removed 0 bases from V and 1 base from J, with 13 bases in between. The CDR3 runs to 16 residues. The V gene's germline CDR1 is LGHDT and CDR2 YNNKEL (reference sequence). In DNA form, the CDR3 reads TGTGCCAGCAGCCAAGATCGCGCCTCTTTTTCCTACGAGCAGTACTTC. It codes for CASSQDRASFSYEQYF.

Only a few counts were recorded for this clone. The gene calls are TRBV5-4 and TRBJ2-5; weak D call: TRBD1 (5 bases). This CDR3 has 13 amino acids. Germline CDR1 is SGHNT and CDR2 is YYREEE (reference sequence). Trimming cost V 4 bases and J 3 bases, with 10 bases left between them. CDR3 nucleotides: TGTGCCAGCAGCACCCGACAGAAAGAGACCCAGTACTTC. Residues: CASSTRQKETQYF.

The chain is built from TRBV27 and TRBJ2-1; 9 nucleotides align to TRBD2. V shed 6 bases, J shed 2 bases, and the junction held 14 bases outside the gene matches. This CDR3 region has 18 residues. Germline values: CDR1 MNHEY, CDR2 SMNVEV (reference sequence). The CDR3 spells CASRGFGAGGTPYNEQFF. The CDR3 coding sequence is TGTGCCAGCAGGGGGTTTGGAGCGGGGGGTACCCCCTACAATGAGCAGTTCTTC.

This chain uses TRBV9 with TRBJ2-5; a weak D match, TRBD2 (6 bases). Germline V gene data show CDR1 as SGDLS and CDR2 as YYNGEE. V gave up 0 bases and J gave up 7 bases, with 13 bases separating them. CDR3 length: 14 residues. The CDR3: CASSVVRDGGTQYF. In DNA, the CDR3 is TGTGCCAGCAGCGTAGTGCGGGATGGTGGGACCCAGTACTTC.

As for this clone: The germline gene is not matched at one end of the junction; a read error may be the cause. The chain links TRBV7-7 to TRBJ2-3, with D perhaps TRBD2 (6 bases). This CDR3 is built from 15 residues. The germline V gene has CDR1 SSHAT and CDR2 FNYEAQ (reference sequence). Here the CDR3 reads CASSLRGTFEDTQYF. The CDR3 nucleotides read TGTGCTAGCAGCCTTCGCGGGACGTTTGAAGATACGCAGTATTTT.

This chain connects TRBV7-9 to TRBJ2-7; weak D call: TRBD1 (6 bases). Trimming removed 5 bases at V and 1 base at J, with 15 bases between. CDR1 is SEHNR, CDR2 FQNEAQ, per germline (reference sequence). This CDR3 spans 15 amino acids. CDR3 bases: TGTGCCAGCAGCGCACCAGACAGGACATCCTACGAGCAGTACTTC. Residues: CASSAPDRTSYEQYF.

V is TRBV10-1 and J is TRBJ1-3; D not resolved. The germline V and J ends were trimmed by 3 bases and 0 bases, with 9 bases remaining between them. This CDR3 has 15 residues. CDR1 and CDR2 (germline): WNHNN, SYGVQD (reference sequence). This CDR3 is CASSEGSGSGNTIYF. The DNA for the CDR3 is TGCGCCAGCAGTGAAGGCAGCGGCTCTGGAAACACCATATATTTT.

The chain recombines TRBV3-1 (or the pseudogene TRBV3-2) with TRBJ1-2, with D possibly being TRBD1 (6 bases). V was pared by 4 bases and J by 7 bases, with 16 bases between. This CDR3 region has 14 residues. The V gene's germline CDR1 is LGHDT and CDR2 YNNKEL (reference sequence). CDR3 DNA sequence: TGTGCCAGCAGCCTCGGGCAGGGGAGAGGTGGCTACACCTTC. Translated: CASSLGQGRGGYTF.

The gene calls are TRBV12-5 and TRBJ1-5, with D possibly matching TRBD1 (5 bases). The germline CDR1 and CDR2 sequences are LGHNT and FRNRAP. The length of the CDR3 is 15 residues. The V end lost 6 bases, the J end lost 10 bases, and 22 bases lay between the germline ends. The CDR3 DNA reads TGTGCTAGTGGCCCTCGTCCGGGGAGGGGTCCCCCCCAGCATTTT. Translated, it gives CASGPRPGRGPPQHF.

A few counts support this clone. The chain has TRBV10-1 and TRBJ1-1; a possible D gene is TRBD1 (5 bases). V was shortened by 4 bases and J by 0 bases, with 9 bases between the two germline ends. Germline V gene lookup returns CDR1 WNHNN and CDR2 SYGVQD (reference sequence). The CDR3 sequence is 14 residues long. The CDR3 region is CASSVSRVNTEAFF. The CDR3 DNA reads as TGCGCCAGCAGTGTATCCAGGGTGAACACTGAAGCTTTCTTT.

This clone came up once. The chain is built from TRBV19 and TRBJ1-1, with a tentative D call TRBD1 (6 bases). Trimming took off 7 bases at V and 5 bases at J, with 17 bases between the two ends. Germline CDR1 is LNHDA and CDR2 is SQIVND (reference sequence). The length of the CDR3 is 14 residues. CDR3 region: CASTPRLQGTEAFF. CDR3 nucleotides: TGTGCCAGTACCCCCCGTCTCCAGGGGACTGAAGCTTTCTTT.

The rearrangement joins TRBV13 to TRBJ2-2, with D possibly being TRBD1 (5 bases). The CDR3 sequence is 15 residues long. V lost 2 bases to trimming and J lost 5 bases, with 12 bases between them. Germline V lookup: CDR1 PRHDT, CDR2 FYEKMQ (reference sequence). CDR3 residues: CASSLWTQRTGELFF. CDR3 in DNA: TGTGCCAGCAGCTTATGGACACAAAGGACCGGGGAGCTGTTTTTT.

In DNA form, the CDR3 reads TGTGCCAGCAGCCTGACAGGGAGTTATAGCAATCAGCCCCAGCATTTT. It yields the protein CASSLTGSYSNQPQHF. The chain is built from TRBV27 and TRBJ1-5; 7 nucleotides align to TRBD1. Germline loops: CDR1 MNHEY, CDR2 SMNVEV (reference sequence). This CDR3 is 16 amino acids long. V lost 6 bases to trimming and J lost 0 bases; unmatched junction nucleotides: 8.

Note on this clone: The sample has other DNA sequences that encode this CDR3 too. The chain has TRBV6-2 or TRBV6-3 and TRBJ1-2; a weak D match, TRBD1 (5 bases). The CDR3 has 13 residues. The V end lost 4 bases, the J end lost 2 bases, and 8 bases lay between the germline ends. Per germline, CDR1 MNHEY and CDR2 SVGEGT. CDR3 in DNA: TGTGCCAGCAGTTCCGGACAAAACTATGGCTACACCTTC. Translating it yields CASSSGQNYGYTF.

This clone was seen once. The V and J genes are TRBV24-1 and TRBJ1-2, with D unresolved. From germline, CDR1 is KGHDR and CDR2 SFDVKD. This CDR3 region has 15 residues. Trimming took 5 bases from V and 4 from J, leaving 16 bases between them. The CDR3 DNA is TGTGCCACCAGTGGCCGACGGAGTACTGTCTATGGCTACACCTTC. Protein: CATSGRRSTVYGYTF.

The V gene is TRBV5-1, the J gene TRBJ1-5, with 8 bases that match TRBD1. This CDR3 has 16 amino acids. Germline V gene lookup returns CDR1 SGHRS and CDR2 YFSETQ. V lost 0 bases and J lost 3; bases outside the gene matches: 5. The CDR3 sequence is CASSLGPTGDNQPQHF. The DNA for the CDR3 is TGCGCCAGCAGCTTGGGCCCGACAGGGGACAATCAGCCCCAGCATTTT.

The chain employs TRBV4-1 and TRBJ2-3, with a weak D call TRBD1 (7 bases). V lost 0 bases and J 1 base, leaving 17 bases between the germline ends. Germline CDR1 reads MGHRA; CDR2 reads YSYEKL. The CDR3 has 18 amino acids. In DNA, the CDR3 is TGCGCCAGCAGCCAAGACCAGGGGGGATCCGCCCGCACAGATACGCAGTATTTT. Translating gives CASSQDQGGSARTDTQYF.

A single count supports this clone. This chain uses TRBV11-2 with TRBJ1-3, with a weak D call TRBD1 (6 bases). There are 17 residues in the CDR3. V was pared by 5 bases and J by 0 bases, with 17 bases between. Germline loops: CDR1 SGHAT, CDR2 FQNNGV. The CDR3: CASSDSTGLISGNTIYF. The CDR3 DNA is TGTGCCAGCAGCGACTCGACAGGTCTTATCTCTGGAAACACCATATATTTT.